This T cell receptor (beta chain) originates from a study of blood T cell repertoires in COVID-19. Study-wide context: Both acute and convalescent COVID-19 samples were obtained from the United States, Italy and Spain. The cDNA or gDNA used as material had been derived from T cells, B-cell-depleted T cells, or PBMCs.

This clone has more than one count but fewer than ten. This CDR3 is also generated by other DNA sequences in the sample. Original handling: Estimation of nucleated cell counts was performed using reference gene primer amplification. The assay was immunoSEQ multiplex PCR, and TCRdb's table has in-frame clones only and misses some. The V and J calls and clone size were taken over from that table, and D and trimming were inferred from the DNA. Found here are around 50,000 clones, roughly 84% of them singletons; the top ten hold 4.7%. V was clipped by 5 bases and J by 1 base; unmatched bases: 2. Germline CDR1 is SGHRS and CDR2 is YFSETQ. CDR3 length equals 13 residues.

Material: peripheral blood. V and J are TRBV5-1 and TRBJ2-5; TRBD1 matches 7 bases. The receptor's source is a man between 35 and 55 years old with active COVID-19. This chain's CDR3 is CASRRDSQETQYF. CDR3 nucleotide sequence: TGCGCCAGCAGGAGGGACAGCCAAGAGACCCAGTACTTC.